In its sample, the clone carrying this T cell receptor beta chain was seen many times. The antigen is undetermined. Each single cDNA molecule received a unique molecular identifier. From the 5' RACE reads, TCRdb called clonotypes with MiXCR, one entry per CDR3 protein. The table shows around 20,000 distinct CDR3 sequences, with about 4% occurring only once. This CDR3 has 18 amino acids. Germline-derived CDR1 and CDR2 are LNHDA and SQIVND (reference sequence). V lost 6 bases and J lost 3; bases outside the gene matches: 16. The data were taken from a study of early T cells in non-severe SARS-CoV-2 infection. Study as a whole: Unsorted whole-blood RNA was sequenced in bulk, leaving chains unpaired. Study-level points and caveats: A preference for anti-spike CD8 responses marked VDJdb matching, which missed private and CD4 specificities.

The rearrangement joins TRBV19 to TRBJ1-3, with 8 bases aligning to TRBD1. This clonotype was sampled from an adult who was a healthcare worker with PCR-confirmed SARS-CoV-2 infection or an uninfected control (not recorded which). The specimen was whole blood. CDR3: CASRFDGRTGNFGNTIYF. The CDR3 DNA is TGTGCCAGTAGGTTCGATGGGAGGACAGGGAATTTTGGAAACACCATATATTTT.